Listed below are T cell receptor beta chains from one sample, sequenced in a study of tumor-infiltrating lymphocytes in oesophageal squamous cell carcinoma. One entry per CDR3 protein results from TCRdb running MiXCR on the PCR reads. The data show 9,500 to 15,000 distinct CDR3 sequences, 50% to 60% seen once. The specimen was esophageal tumor tissue. The receptor set was obtained from a female donor with esophageal squamous cell carcinoma. Each CDR3 is given with its conserved first and last residue. D genes are given only for firm matches. Size values are once, few and many counts, or a class for expanded clones, and some rows have none.

TRBJ2-3,TRBV7-9,-,TRBD2,TGTGCCAGCAGACAAGCGGGGGAGGATACGCAGTATTTT,CASRQAGEDTQYF
TRBJ2-2,TRBV7-3,few,-,TGTGCCAGCAGCTTAAACCAGTACACCGGGGAGCTGTTTTTT,CASSLNQYTGELFF
TRBJ1-1,TRBV7-3,-,-,TGTGCCAGCAGCTTAGACAGGCTCACTGAAGCTTTCTTT,CASSLDRLTEAFF
TRBJ2-7,TRBV10-3,-,-,TGTGCCATCAGTGAGCGGTTACTTGCCTACGAGCAGTACTTC,CAISERLLAYEQYF
TRBJ1-6,TRBV7-3,medium-sized,TRBD1,TGTGCCAGCAGCCAAGGGACAGGGAATTCACCCCTCCACTTT,CASSQGTGNSPLHF
TRBJ2-7,TRBV7-3,few,-,TGTGCCAGCAGCCCGGTGGGGGGGCTCCACGAGCAGTACTTC,CASSPVGGLHEQYF
TRBJ2-3,TRBV7-9,-,-,TGTGCCAGCAGCTTAGGAGGGGCCACAGATACGCAGTATTTT,CASSLGGATDTQYF
TRBJ2-5,TRBV12-3/TRBV12-4,-,TRBD2,TGTGCCAGCAGTTTAGGGGTGGATAGCGGGAGAGCGGGGACCCAGTACTTC,CASSLGVDSGRAGTQYF
TRBJ2-3,TRBV11-2,-,-,TGTGCCAGCAGCTTAGGCGATTACACAGATACGCAGTATTTT,CASSLGDYTDTQYF
TRBJ2-5,TRBV20-1,few,TRBD2,TGCAGTGCTAGCGAAGCGGGAGGGCCCTCAGAGACCCAGTACTTC,CSASEAGGPSETQYF
TRBJ2-1,TRBV12-3/TRBV12-4,few,-,TGTGCCAGCAGCCCACAGGGAGGAATCAATGAGCAGTTCTTC,CASSPQGGINEQFF
TRBJ1-2,TRBV19,many,-,TGTGCCAGTAGTCTGATCACAGAAAGAAACTATGGCTACACCTTC,CASSLITERNYGYTF
TRBJ2-3,TRBV7-9,medium-sized,TRBD2,TGTGCCAGCAGCTCCCCTGGGGCCCTAGCGGGAGGTGCAGATACGCAGTATTTT,CASSSPGALAGGADTQYF
TRBJ1-1,TRBV12-3/TRBV12-4,-,-,TGTGCCAGCAGCCGTAAGGTTCGAGGAGACACTGAAGCTTTCTTT,CASSRKVRGDTEAFF
TRBJ1-6,TRBV5-3,-,-,TGTGCCAGCAGCCCCCGCAGGGGCCGGGATTCACCCCTCCACTTT,CASSPRRGRDSPLHF
TRBJ2-7,TRBV7-3,-,TRBD2,TGTGCCAGCAGCGCGGGACTAGCGGACGAGCAGTACTTC,CASSAGLADEQYF
TRBJ1-3,TRBV4-3,few,-,TGCGCCAGCAGCCAGATGGGGAGGACTGGAAACACCATATATTTT,CASSQMGRTGNTIYF
TRBJ2-5,TRBV11-3,-,TRBD2,TGTGCCAGCAGCCTGGGGACTAGCGGGAGGGGGGAGACCCAGTACTTC,CASSLGTSGRGETQYF
TRBJ2-1,TRBV6-1,once,TRBD2,TGTGCCAGCAGTGAAACTAGCGGGAGGGCGTACAATGAGCAGTTCTTC,CASSETSGRAYNEQFF
TRBJ1-3,TRBV6-6,-,TRBD1,TGTGCCAGCAGTTACTCGGAGGGGGCGCGGCCCGACTCTGGAAACACCATATATTTT,CASSYSEGARPDSGNTIYF
TRBJ2-1,TRBV7-6,-,-,TGTGCCAGCAGCTTAGGGGGCTTGGTCAACAATGAGCAGTTCTTC,CASSLGGLVNNEQFF
TRBJ1-1,TRBV4-1,many,-,TGCGCCAGCAGCCCCGGGGGAGACACTGAAGCTTTCTTT,CASSPGGDTEAFF
TRBJ2-7,TRBV6-1,medium-sized,-,TGTGCCAGCAGTATACGGCCTTACGAGCAGTACTTC,CASSIRPYEQYF
TRBJ2-7,TRBV7-2,-,-,TGTGCCAGCAGCTTACGGAGGGAATACGAGCAGTACTTC,CASSLRREYEQYF
TRBJ2-7,TRBV7-2,once,-,TGTGCCAGCAGCTTAGGGGCGGGGCCGTCCTACGAGCAGTACTTC,CASSLGAGPSYEQYF
TRBJ2-2,TRBV7-2,-,TRBD2,TGTGCCAGCAGCGAAGCGGGAGGAACCGGGGAGCTGTTTTTT,CASSEAGGTGELFF
TRBJ2-5,TRBV7-8,-,-,TGTGCCAGCAGCTTAGCGCCACGAGAGACCCAGTACTTC,CASSLAPRETQYF
TRBJ1-2,TRBV28,-,-,TGTGCCAGCAGGAAACAGGGACCCTATGGCTACACCTTC,CASRKQGPYGYTF
TRBJ2-2,TRBV12-3/TRBV12-4,few,-,TGTGCCAGCATCTTCGGTTTAGACAGTAACACCGGGGAGCTGTTTTTT,CASIFGLDSNTGELFF
TRBJ2-1,TRBV7-2,-,-,TGTGCCAGCAGCTTAGCTGGAGGGGCCTCCTACAATGAGCAGTTCTTC,CASSLAGGASYNEQFF
TRBJ1-5,TRBV19,-,TRBD1,TGTGCCAGTAGTATAGATCAGGGGGATCAGCCCCAGCATTTT,CASSIDQGDQPQHF
TRBJ2-7,TRBV5-1,few,-,TGCGCCAGCAGCTTGATCACAGCCTACAATGAGCAGTACTTC,CASSLITAYNEQYF
TRBJ1-1,TRBV6-6,-,-,TGTGCCAGCAGTTACTCGCAGAGGAACACTGAAGCTTTCTTT,CASSYSQRNTEAFF
TRBJ2-1,TRBV28,-,TRBD2,TGTGCCAGCAGTACCCTAGCGGGAGGGCCGGGCTACAATGAGCAGTTCTTC,CASSTLAGGPGYNEQFF
TRBJ1-5,TRBV18,many,-,TGTGCCAGCTCACCGGGCTCGTATAGCAATCAGCCCCAGCATTTT,CASSPGSYSNQPQHF
TRBJ1-1,TRBV5-1,many,-,TGCGCCAGCAGCTTGAGCTTGAACACTGAAGCTTTCTTT,CASSLSLNTEAFF
TRBJ2-7,TRBV6-1,-,TRBD1,TGTGCCAGCAGTGTATTCCGGGACAGACCCTACGAGCAGTACTTC,CASSVFRDRPYEQYF
TRBJ2-1,TRBV12-3/TRBV12-4,-,-,TGTGCCAGCAGTTTCGTCGGTTCCTACAATGAGCAGTTCTTC,CASSFVGSYNEQFF
TRBJ2-6,TRBV7-3,-,-,TGTGCCAGCAGCTTAGTCCTCTCTGGGGCCAACGTCCTGACTTTC,CASSLVLSGANVLTF
TRBJ2-3,TRBV25-1,many,TRBD2,TGTGCCAGCAGCTACGCGGGAGTTCCAGATACGCAGTATTTT,CASSYAGVPDTQYF
TRBJ2-3,TRBV7-2,-,-,TGTGCCAGCAGCTTAGAACCAGGTGGGGAGGAGCAGTATTTT,CASSLEPGGEEQYF
TRBJ2-1,TRBV7-3,-,-,TGTGCCAGCAGCCCAACAAGTGGTGAGCAGTTCTTC,CASSPTSGEQFF
TRBJ2-7,TRBV6-1,-,-,TGTGCCAGCAGTTACCAGGGTAGGAACTACGAGCAGTACTTC,CASSYQGRNYEQYF
TRBJ2-7,TRBV7-2,-,TRBD2,TGTGCCAGCAGCTTAGGACAAGCGGGATTACCCTACGAGCAGTACTTC,CASSLGQAGLPYEQYF
TRBJ2-4,TRBV7-4,-,-,TGTGCCAGAGTTATAGGGGGAGGTGTAGCCAAAAACATTCAGTACTTC,CARVIGGGVAKNIQYF
TRBJ1-5,TRBV11-2,many,-,TGTGCCAGCAGCTTTCAACAGGGTCAGCCCCAGCATTTT,CASSFQQGQPQHF
TRBJ2-2,TRBV11-3,many,-,TGTGCCAGCAGCACCCCGGTAGGGCAATCGAACACCGGGGAGCTGTTTTTT,CASSTPVGQSNTGELFF
TRBJ2-5,TRBV7-6,few,TRBD1,TGTGCCAGCAGCTTTTACGGAACGGACAGGGGGACCCAGTACTTC,CASSFYGTDRGTQYF
TRBJ2-4,TRBV7-2,-,-,TGTGCCAGCAGCTTAATGTACAACATTCAGTACTTC,CASSLMYNIQYF
TRBJ1-2,TRBV6-2/TRBV6-3,-,-,TGTGCCAGCAGTGACAACCCCTTTGTTGGCTACACATTC,CASSDNPFVGYTF
TRBJ2-5,TRBV7-2,-,-,TGTGCCAGCAGCCCTCGACAGGCAGATTCACCCCTCCACTTC,CASSPRQADSPLHF
TRBJ2-1,TRBV12-3/TRBV12-4,once,TRBD2,TGTGCCAGCAGTGCTAGCGGAAATACCCAGTGGTATGAGCAGTTCTTC,CASSASGNTQWYEQFF
TRBJ2-3,TRBV7-2,once,TRBD1,TGTGCCAGCAGCTCTTACAGGGGGCTTGGCACAGATACGCAGTATTTT,CASSSYRGLGTDTQYF
TRBJ2-5,TRBV25-1,-,-,TGTGCCAGCAGTGACCCACTAGCAGCCCACCAAGAGACCCAGTACTTC,CASSDPLAAHQETQYF
TRBJ2-7,TRBV7-3,once,TRBD2,TGTGCCAGCAGCTTAAAAAGCGGGGGGCAGTACGAGCAGTACTTC,CASSLKSGGQYEQYF
TRBJ2-5,TRBV6-1,medium-sized,-,TGTGCCAGCAGGGGACATCGTCCTCAAGAGACCCAGTACTTC,CASRGHRPQETQYF
TRBJ2-2,TRBV6-1,-,-,TGTGCCAGCAGTGAAGGTGCAAACACCGGGGAGCTGTTTTTT,CASSEGANTGELFF